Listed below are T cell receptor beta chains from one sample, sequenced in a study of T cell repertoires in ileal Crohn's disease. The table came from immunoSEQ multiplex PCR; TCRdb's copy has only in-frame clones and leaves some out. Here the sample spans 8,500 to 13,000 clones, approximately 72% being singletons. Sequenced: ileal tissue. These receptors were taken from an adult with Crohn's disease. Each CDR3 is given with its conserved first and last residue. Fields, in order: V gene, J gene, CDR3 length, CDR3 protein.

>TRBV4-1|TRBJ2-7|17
CASSQDPVDRGIDEQYF
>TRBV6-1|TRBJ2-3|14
CASNSGGRTDTQYF
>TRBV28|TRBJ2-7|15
CASTGVGGRSYEQYF
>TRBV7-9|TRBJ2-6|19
CASSLKGQGLRSGANVLTF
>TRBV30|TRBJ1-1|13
CAWSIGGDLEAFF
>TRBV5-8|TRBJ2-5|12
CASSPTVETQYF
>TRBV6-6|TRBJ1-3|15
CASSHGDSKGNTIYF
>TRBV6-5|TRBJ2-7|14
CASSLRQLIGEQYF
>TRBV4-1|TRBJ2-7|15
CASSRTSGGPYEQYF
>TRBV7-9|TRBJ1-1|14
CASSLERGGTEAFF
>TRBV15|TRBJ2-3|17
CATSRVLDGSVTDTQYF
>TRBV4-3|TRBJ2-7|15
CASSQDVGGAYEQYF
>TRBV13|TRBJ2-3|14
CASSLGSGADTQYF
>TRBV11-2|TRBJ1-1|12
CASSPTGIGAFF
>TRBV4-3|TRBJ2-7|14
CASSQSDSAYEQYF
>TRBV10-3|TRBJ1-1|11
CATTGNTEAFF
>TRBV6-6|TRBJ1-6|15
CASSYGSSYNSPLHF
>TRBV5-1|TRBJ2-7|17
CASSLVVGRTGAYEQYF
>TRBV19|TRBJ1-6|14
CASSRQGRNSPLHF
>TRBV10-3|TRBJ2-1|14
CAISEAVTRNEQFF
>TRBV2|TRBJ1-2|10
CASSESSYTF
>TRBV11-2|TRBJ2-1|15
CASSLGLVRGHEQFF
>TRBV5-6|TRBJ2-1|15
CASSLGGTGHNEQFF
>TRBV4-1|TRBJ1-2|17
CASSTQQGMYPDYGYTF
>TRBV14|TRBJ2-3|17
CASSPTSLSGGSDTQYF
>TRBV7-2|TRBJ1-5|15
CASSLDQGSNQPQHF
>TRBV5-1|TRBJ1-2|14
CASSFLPGENGYTF
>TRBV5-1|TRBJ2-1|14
CASSLAGDYNEQFF
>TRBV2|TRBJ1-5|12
CASSAGIGPQHF
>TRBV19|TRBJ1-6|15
CASSILTGTYSPLHF
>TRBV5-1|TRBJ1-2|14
CASSPTGGNYGYTF
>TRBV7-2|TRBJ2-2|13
CASSSPPAGELFF
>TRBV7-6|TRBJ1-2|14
CASSSTDRDYGYTF
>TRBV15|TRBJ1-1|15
CATSRDAEGSTEAFF
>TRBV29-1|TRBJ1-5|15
CSVQIATGGNQPQHF
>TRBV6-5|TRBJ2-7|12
CASSYTGREQYF
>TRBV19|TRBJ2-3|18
CASSMGTSGQINTDTQYF
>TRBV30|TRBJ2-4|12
CAWSAQGDIQYF
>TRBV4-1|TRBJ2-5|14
CASSHRDREETQYF
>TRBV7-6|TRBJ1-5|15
CASSLGGPSNQPQHF
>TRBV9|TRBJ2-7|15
CASSVGGGRVEEQYF
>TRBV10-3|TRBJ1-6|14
CAISTGQGNSPLHF
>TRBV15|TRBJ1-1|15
CATSRVRVGDTEAFF
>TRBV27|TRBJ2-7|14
CASRGFSEGYEQYF
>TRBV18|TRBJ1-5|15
CASSPPGGGNQPQHF
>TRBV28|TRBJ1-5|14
CASRGGGDNQPQHF
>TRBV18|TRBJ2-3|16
CASSLTGQGRTDTQYF
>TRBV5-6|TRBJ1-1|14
CASSLGQGRGEAFF
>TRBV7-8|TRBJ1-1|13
CASSSNRGRRAFF
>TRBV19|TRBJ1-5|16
CASSIDPIGGNQPQHF
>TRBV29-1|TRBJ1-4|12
CSAGTGGEKLFF